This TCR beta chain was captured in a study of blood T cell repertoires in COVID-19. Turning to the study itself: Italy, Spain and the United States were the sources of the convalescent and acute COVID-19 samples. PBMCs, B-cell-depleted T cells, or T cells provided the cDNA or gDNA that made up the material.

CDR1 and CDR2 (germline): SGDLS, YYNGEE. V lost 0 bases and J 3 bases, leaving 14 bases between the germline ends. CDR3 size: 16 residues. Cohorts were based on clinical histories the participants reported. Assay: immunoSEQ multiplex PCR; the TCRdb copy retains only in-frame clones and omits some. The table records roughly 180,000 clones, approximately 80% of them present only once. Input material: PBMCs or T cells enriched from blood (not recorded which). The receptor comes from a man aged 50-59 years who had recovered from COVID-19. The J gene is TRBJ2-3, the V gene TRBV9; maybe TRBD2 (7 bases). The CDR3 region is CASSVEPGGWTDTQYF. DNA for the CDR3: TGTGCCAGCAGCGTAGAACCGGGGGGCTGGACAGATACGCAGTATTTT.